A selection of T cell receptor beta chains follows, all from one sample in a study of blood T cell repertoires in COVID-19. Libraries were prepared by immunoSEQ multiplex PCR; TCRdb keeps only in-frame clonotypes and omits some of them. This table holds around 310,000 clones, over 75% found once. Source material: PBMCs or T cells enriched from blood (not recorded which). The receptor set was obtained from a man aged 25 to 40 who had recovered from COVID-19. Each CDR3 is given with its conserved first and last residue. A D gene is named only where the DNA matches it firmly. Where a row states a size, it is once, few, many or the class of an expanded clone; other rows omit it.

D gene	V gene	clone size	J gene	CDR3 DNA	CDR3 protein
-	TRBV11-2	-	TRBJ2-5	TGTGCCAGCGGACCTACGGCGGGGAGACAAGAGACCCAGTACTTC	CASGPTAGRQETQYF
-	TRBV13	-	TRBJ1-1	TGTGCCAGCAGCTATACAGGGAACCCGAACACTGAAGCTTTCTTT	CASSYTGNPNTEAFF
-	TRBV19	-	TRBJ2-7	TGTGCCAGTAGTATAGATCCAGACAGGCAAGAGCAGTACTTC	CASSIDPDRQEQYF
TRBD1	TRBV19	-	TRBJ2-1	TGTGCCTCGACAGGGGGCTCCTACAATGAGCAGTTCTTC	CASTGGSYNEQFF
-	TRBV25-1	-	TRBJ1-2	TGTGCCAGCAGTACCCGTTCGACAGAATCTGGCTACACCTTC	CASSTRSTESGYTF
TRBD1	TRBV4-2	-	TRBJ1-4	TGTGCCAGCAGCCAAGAAGGAAGACAGGGTGGAGAAAAACTGTTTTTT	CASSQEGRQGGEKLFF
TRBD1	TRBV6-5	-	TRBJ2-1	TGTGCCAGCGGAAACAGGGGTCCCTACAATGAGCAGTTCTTC	CASGNRGPYNEQFF
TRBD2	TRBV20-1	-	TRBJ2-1	TGCAGTGCTAGTGGACTAGCGGGGAGGAGCTCCTACAATGAGCAGTTCTTC	CSASGLAGRSSYNEQFF
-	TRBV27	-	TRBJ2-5	TGTGCCAGCAGTTTACGGGGGGCATCGGAGACCCAGTACTTC	CASSLRGASETQYF
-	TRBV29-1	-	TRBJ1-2	TGCAGCGTTACCCTTACAGGGTTGCGGTATGGCTACACCTTC	CSVTLTGLRYGYTF
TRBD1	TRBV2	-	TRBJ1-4	TGTGCCAGCAAAAGGACAGGAGGGTCTACCGAAAAACTGTTTTTT	CASKRTGGSTEKLFF
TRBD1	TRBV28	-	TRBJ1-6	TGTGCCAGCAGTCTAGGGACAGGGGGCAATAGTTCACCCCTCCACTTT	CASSLGTGGNSSPLHF
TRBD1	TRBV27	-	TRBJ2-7	TGTGCCAGCAGTTTCCGGACAGGAGACTACGAGCAGTACTTC	CASSFRTGDYEQYF
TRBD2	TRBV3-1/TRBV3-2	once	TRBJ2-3	TGTGCCAGCGGCCAGGGAGGGGATACGCAGTATTTT	CASGQGGDTQYF
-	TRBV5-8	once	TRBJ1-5	TGTGCCAGCAGCCGATACGGTGTTTTTGATCAGCCCCAGCATTTT	CASSRYGVFDQPQHF
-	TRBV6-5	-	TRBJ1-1	TGTGCCAGCAGTTACTCCGGGGGAGAGGTCGACGAAGCTTTCTTT	CASSYSGGEVDEAFF
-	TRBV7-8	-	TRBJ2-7	TGTGCCAGCAGCTTAGCACGGGGTCTTGCCTACGAGCAGTACTTC	CASSLARGLAYEQYF
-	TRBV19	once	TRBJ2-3	TGTGCCAGTAGTATAGAATCCGCAGATACGCAGTATTTT	CASSIESADTQYF
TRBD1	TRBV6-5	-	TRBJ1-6	TGTGCCAGCAGGCTACAGGGGGCGCTTTTTTCACCCCTCCACTTT	CASRLQGALFSPLHF
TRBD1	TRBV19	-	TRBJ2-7	TGTGCCAGTAGTAGGAACTCCGGGACAGCCTCCTACGAGCAGTACTTC	CASSRNSGTASYEQYF
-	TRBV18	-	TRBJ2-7	TGTGCCAGCTCAGACAAGGCCGAGAGCTCCTACGAGCAGTACTTC	CASSDKAESSYEQYF
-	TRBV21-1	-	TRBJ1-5	TGTGCCAGCAGCAATCGTCGTCTTAGCAGCAATCAGCCCCAGCATTTT	CASSNRRLSSNQPQHF
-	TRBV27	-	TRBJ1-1	TGTGCCAGCAGTTTAACAGGAATGAACACTGAAGCTTTCTTT	CASSLTGMNTEAFF
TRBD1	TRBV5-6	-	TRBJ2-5	TGTGCCAGCAGCTTACAGGGGGACGAGACCCAGTACTTC	CASSLQGDETQYF
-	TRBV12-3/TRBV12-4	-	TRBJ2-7	TGTGCCACCCAACTATCAACCACCTACGAGCAGTACTTC	CATQLSTTYEQYF
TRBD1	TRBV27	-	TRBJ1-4	TGTGCCAGCAGTGCGGGGACAGGGCTTAATGAAAAACTGTTTTTT	CASSAGTGLNEKLFF
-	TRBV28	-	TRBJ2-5	TGTGCCAGCAGTTTTTTCGGCGGGGGCCCCCAAGAGACCCAGTACTTC	CASSFFGGGPQETQYF
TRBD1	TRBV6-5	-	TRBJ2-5	TGTGCCAGCAGAACCGACAGGGGAGAGACCCAGTACTTC	CASRTDRGETQYF
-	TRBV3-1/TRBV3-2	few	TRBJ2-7	TGTGCCAGCAGCCAAGCTAGACGGCAGCCTTACGAGCAGTACTTC	CASSQARRQPYEQYF
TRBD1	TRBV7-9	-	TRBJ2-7	TGTGCCAGCAGCTCACGGGACAGGGGGGAATATGAGCAGTACTTC	CASSSRDRGEYEQYF
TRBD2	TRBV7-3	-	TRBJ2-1	TGTGCCAGCAGCTTAACTAGCGGGGGGGCCGCTGAGCAGTTCTTC	CASSLTSGGAAEQFF
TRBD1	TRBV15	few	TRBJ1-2	TGTGCCACGCGGACAGGGGCGACTAACTATGGCTACACCTTC	CATRTGATNYGYTF
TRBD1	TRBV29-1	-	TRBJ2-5	TGCAGCGTTGGTTGGGACAGGGGGCGGGAGACCCAGTACTTC	CSVGWDRGRETQYF
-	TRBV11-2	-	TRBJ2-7	TGTGCCAGCAGCTCCCCGGGACTTACGTTACCCTACGAGCAGTACTTC	CASSSPGLTLPYEQYF
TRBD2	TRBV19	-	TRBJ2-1	TGTGCCAGTAGTACGTCTAGCGGGATGTACAATGAGCAGTTCTTC	CASSTSSGMYNEQFF
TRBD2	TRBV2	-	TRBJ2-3	TGTGCCAGCTCTGAGTCTTCTAGGCGGGGGTTTAGGGTGGGACCAGATACGCAGTATTTT	CASSESSRRGFRVGPDTQYF
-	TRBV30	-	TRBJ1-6	TGTGCCTGGTGCCACCTAGGCAATTCACCCCTCCACTTT	CAWCHLGNSPLHF
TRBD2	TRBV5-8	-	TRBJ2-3	TGTGCCAGCAGCTTGGTCGCTAGCGGGGGAGGAAACACAGATACGCAGTATTTT	CASSLVASGGGNTDTQYF
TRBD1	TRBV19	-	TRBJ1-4	TGTGCCAGTAGCCGGAGGACAGGGACTAATGAAAAACTGTTTTTT	CASSRRTGTNEKLFF
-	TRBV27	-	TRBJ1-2	TGTGCCAGCAGTTTAGGTGGGGGGAGTGGCTACACCTTC	CASSLGGGSGYTF
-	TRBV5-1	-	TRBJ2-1	TGCGCCAGCAGCTTGGTGGGGGGCTCCTACAATGAGCAGTTCTTC	CASSLVGGSYNEQFF
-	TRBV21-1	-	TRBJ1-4	TGTGCCAACACTATAATCCGGGACAGGGGAATGGCAACTAATGAAAAACTGTTTTTT	CANTIIRDRGMATNEKLFF
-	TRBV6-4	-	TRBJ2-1	TGTGCCAGCAGTGGAGGGTCAGGCCTCTCCTACAATGAGCAGTTCTTC	CASSGGSGLSYNEQFF
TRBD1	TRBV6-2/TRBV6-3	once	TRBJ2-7	TGTGCCAGCAGTTACTCGAGACAGGGGAACTACGAGCAGTACTTC	CASSYSRQGNYEQYF
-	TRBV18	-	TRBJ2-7	TGTGCCAGCTCACCACGGGGGCTGTACGAGCAGTACTTC	CASSPRGLYEQYF
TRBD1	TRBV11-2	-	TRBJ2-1	TGTGCCAGCAGCTACGCCGGGACAGGGAGGGATGAGCAGTTCTTC	CASSYAGTGRDEQFF
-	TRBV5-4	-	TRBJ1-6	TGTGCCAGCGGCCAGACAGGAGATAATTCACCCCTCCACTTT	CASGQTGDNSPLHF
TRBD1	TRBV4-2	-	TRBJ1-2	TGTGCCAGCAGCCAAGAGGACCGGAGGGGGGACAGACGCCTCTTCGGCTACACCTTC	CASSQEDRRGDRRLFGYTF
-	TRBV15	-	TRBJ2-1	TGTGCCACCAGCAGAGGCTCCGACGGGTACAATGAGCAGTTCTTC	CATSRGSDGYNEQFF
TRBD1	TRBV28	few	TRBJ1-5	TGTGCCAGCAGTTTGGGGGATTACCGACAGGGTTATCAGCCCCAGCATTTT	CASSLGDYRQGYQPQHF
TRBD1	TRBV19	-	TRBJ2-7	TGTGCCAGTAGTAGGGACAGGGACTCCTACGAGCAGTACTTC	CASSRDRDSYEQYF
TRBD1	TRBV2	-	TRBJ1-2	TGTGCCAGCAGTGGGGACAGCGTCTATGGCTACACCTTC	CASSGDSVYGYTF
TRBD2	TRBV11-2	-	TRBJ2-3	TGTGCCAGCAGCTCTTTCGGGGGGGCCCTCGTAAGCACAGATACGCAGTATTTT	CASSSFGGALVSTDTQYF
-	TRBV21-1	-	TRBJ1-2	TGTGCCAGCAGGAGTGGTGGGGACACGCGTGGCTACACCTTC	CASRSGGDTRGYTF
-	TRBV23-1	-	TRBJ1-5	TGCGCCAGCAGTCAAGAAAGCTATAACCCCAATCAGCCCCAGCATTTT	CASSQESYNPNQPQHF
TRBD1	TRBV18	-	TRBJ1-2	TGTGCCAGCTCATCCGACGTGACAGGGGGCGCGACGGTGTACGGCTACACCTTC	CASSSDVTGGATVYGYTF
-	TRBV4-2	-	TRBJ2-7	TGTGCCAGCAGCCAAGATCCAGGGGGAGGCTACGAGCAGTACTTC	CASSQDPGGGYEQYF